This T cell receptor beta chain was sequenced during a study of blood T cell repertoires in COVID-19. At the level of the study: The United States, Italy and Spain supplied acute and convalescent COVID-19 samples. T cells, B-cell-depleted T cells, or PBMCs provided the cDNA or gDNA that served as material.

How the authors handled the data: Estimation of nucleated cell counts was performed using reference gene primer amplification. TCRdb's table, derived via immunoSEQ multiplex PCR, lists solely in-frame clones and lacks some. The V and J calls and clone size come from that table; D and trimming were worked out from the DNA. The top ten clones hold around 1.5% of a sample with approximately 300,000 clones, about 82% of them seen once. The CDR3 extends over 15 amino acids. The germline CDR1 and CDR2 sequences are LGHNA and YSLEER. The V gene lost 0 bases and the J gene lost 8 bases, with 13 bases spanning the gap.

The gene calls are TRBV4-3 and TRBJ1-4; D gene ambiguous. The sample comprised peripheral blood. The receptor comes from a woman aged 45 to 65 with acute or convalescent COVID-19. This CDR3 reads CASSQEYTTREKLFF. CDR3 bases: TGCGCCAGCAGCCAAGAGTACACCACTAGGGAAAAACTGTTTTTT.